This T cell receptor beta chain was recovered during a study of naive and memory T cell subsets. Notes on the study in general: The RNA method is potentially sensitive to activation and differentiation changes.

Germline lookup yields CDR1 SQVTM and CDR2 ANQGSEA. The CDR3 has 14 residues. Trimming stripped 0 bases from V and 3 bases from J, with 11 bases between. Amplification of ligated cDNA took four PCR rounds with SP2 and nested alpha and beta constant primers. For blood and skin samples, reverse transcription used TCR alpha and beta constant primers. TCRdb re-analysed the 5' RACE reads in MiXCR, keeping a single row per CDR3 protein. The sample consists of 55,000 to 65,000 distinct CDR3 sequences, 8% of them appearing once. The library had UMIs added by 3' ligation of an oligonucleotide to TCR cDNA. Adult healthy volunteers gave 2.5 ml peripheral blood for whole-blood RNA. Unsorted total RNA, about 1 to 1000 ng, was DNase treated before reverse transcription. For this clonotype: The antigen is undetermined.

This clonotype originated in a female donor in good health. The chain links TRBV29-1 to TRBJ1-2; tentative D call: TRBD1 (5 bases). The CDR3 protein is CSVEDLGTYYGYTF. CDR3 coding DNA: TGCAGCGTTGAAGATCTGGGGACTTACTATGGCTACACCTTC. The full variable domain, rest sourced from reference TRBV29-1 and TRBJ1-2, is SAVISQKPSRDICQRGTSLTIQCQVDSQVTMMFWYRQQPGQSLTLIATANQGSEATYESGFVIDKFPISRPNLTFSTLTVSNMSPEDSSIYLCSVEDLGTYYGYTFGSGTRLTVV.